Shown below are 24 T cell receptor beta chains from a single sample sequenced in a study of OX40 agonist ivuxolimab in advanced cancers. Profiled with immunoSEQ multiplex PCR; TCRdb holds only in-frame clones, not every one. The repertoire holds around 80,000 clones, with around 86% as singletons. The sample was CD4+ or CD8+ T cells sorted from blood, taken in a trial of the OX40 agonist ivuxolimab. The receptor set was obtained from an adult with an advanced solid tumor such as melanoma, head and neck, liver or kidney cancer.

V is TRBV30 and J is TRBJ1-5; no reliable D call. Germline V gives CDR1 GTSNPN, CDR2 SVGIG (reference sequence). The ends were cut back, 2 bases at V and 7 bases at J, with 18 bases in the middle. This CDR3 region has 15 residues. CDR3 in DNA: TGTGCCTGGAGTTATTTAGGTGGGGTCGGCCAGCCCCAGCATTTT. As protein: CAWSYLGGVGQPQHF. The full variable domain, rest sourced from reference TRBV30 and TRBJ1-5, is SQTIHQWPATLVQPVGSPLSLECTVEGTSNPNLYWYRQAAGRGLQLLFYSVGIGQISSEVPQNLSASRPQDRQFILSSKKLLLSDSGFYLCAWSYLGGVGQPQHFGDGTRLSIL.

This rearrangement joins TRBV9 to TRBJ1-2; D call uncertain. The V gene lost 3 bases and the J gene lost 7 bases, with 19 bases spanning the gap. The CDR3 contains 15 residues. In germline, CDR1 is SGDLS, CDR2 YYNGEE. The DNA of the CDR3 is TGTGCCAGCAGCGCCGACCTACGACGGACTTCTGGCTACACCTTC. This gives the protein CASSADLRRTSGYTF.

This chain connects TRBV6-6 to TRBJ2-7; no reliable D call. This CDR3 has 14 amino acids. V was clipped by 5 bases and J by 2 bases, with 13 bases between them. Germline CDR1 and CDR2: MNHNY and SVGAGI (reference sequence). CDR3 sequence: CASSLRLGAYEQYF. In nucleotides, the CDR3 is TGTGCCAGCAGTCTAAGACTTGGGGCCTACGAGCAGTACTTC.

The chain employs TRBV11-2 and TRBJ1-1; 7 bases agree with TRBD1. This CDR3 comprises 16 residues. With 5 bases clipped from V and 4 bases from J, the junction kept 13 bases outside the gene matches. Per germline, CDR1 SGHAT and CDR2 FQNNGV. This CDR3 is CASSIAFRQGGTEAFF. CDR3 DNA: TGTGCCAGCAGCATCGCCTTCCGACAGGGCGGCACTGAAGCTTTCTTT. The whole variable domain, remainder taken from reference TRBV11-2 and TRBJ1-1, is EAGVAQSPRYKIIEKRQSVAFWCNPISGHATLYWYQQILGQGPKLLIQFQNNGVVDDSQLPKDRFSAERLKGVDSTLKIQPAKLEDSAVYLCASSIAFRQGGTEAFFGQGTRLTVV.

The V call is TRBV19, the J call TRBJ2-5, with a tentative D call TRBD2 (7 bases). In germline, CDR1 is LNHDA, CDR2 SQIVND (reference sequence). The CDR3 extends over 16 amino acids. Trimming cost V 4 bases and J 6 bases, with 21 bases left between them. CDR3 DNA sequence: TGTGCCAGTAGTACACCCACCTGGGGGGGGCTCCAGACCCAGTACTTC. Protein sequence: CASSTPTWGGLQTQYF.

The chain employs TRBV2 and TRBJ1-2; TRBD1 might be the D (5 bases). V shed 10 bases and J shed 5 bases, with 29 bases lying between them. Germline-derived CDR1 and CDR2 are SNHLY and FYNNEI. The CDR3 spans 17 residues. The CDR3 DNA sequence: TGTGCCACCTCTCCCGGGGGGGGTCTGATTAAGGTGTATGGCTACACCTTC. This translates into CATSPGGGLIKVYGYTF.

This clone was seen only once. The chain has TRBV9 and TRBJ2-3; TRBD1 might be the D (6 bases). Trimming removed 3 bases at V and 5 bases at J, with 19 bases between. CDR3 length: 16 amino acids. Germline assignment: CDR1 SGDLS and CDR2 YYNGEE. The CDR3 DNA reads as TGTGCCAGCAGCGCAAAGATGGACAGTAGAAAAGATACGCAGTATTTT. Encoded protein: CASSAKMDSRKDTQYF.

This sequence joins TRBV30 and TRBJ2-7, with a tentative D call TRBD1 (5 bases). The CDR3 contains 15 residues. CDR1 is GTSNPN and CDR2 is SVGIG in the germline V gene (reference sequence). Trimming removed 0 bases from V and 3 bases from J, with 15 bases in between. The CDR3 region is CAWSVHNRLIYEQYF. CDR3 sequence (DNA): TGTGCCTGGAGTGTACATAACAGGTTGATCTACGAGCAGTACTTC.

This chain joins TRBV9 and TRBJ1-2; D call uncertain. The CDR3 consists of 14 residues. V dropped 0 bases and J dropped 2 bases, with 8 bases sitting between them. Germline assignment: CDR1 SGDLS and CDR2 YYNGEE. The CDR3 coding sequence is TGTGCCAGCAGCGTAGATGACTCCAACTATGGCTACACCTTC. Encoded protein: CASSVDDSNYGYTF.

The gene calls are TRBV10-1 and TRBJ1-5, with a weak D call TRBD1 (6 bases). The CDR3 contains 20 residues. The germline V gene encodes CDR1 WNHNN and CDR2 SYGVQD (reference sequence). V gave up 2 bases and J gave up 0 bases, with 23 bases separating them. Here the CDR3 reads CASSEPSFGTIPYSNQPQHF. The CDR3 DNA sequence: TGCGCCAGCAGTGAGCCCTCGTTCGGGACAATACCTTATAGCAATCAGCCCCAGCATTTT.

The chain carries TRBV7-8 and TRBJ2-7; no firm D call. Germline V gene lookup returns CDR1 SGHVS and CDR2 FQNEAQ. This CDR3 is built from 11 residues. The V end was cut by 5 bases, the J end by 3 bases, with 5 bases between. The CDR3 nucleotides read TGTGCCAGCAGCGCTAGCTACGAGCAGTACTTC. It codes for CASSASYEQYF.

The chain recombines TRBV7-2 with TRBJ2-3; D possibly corresponds to TRBD1 (6 bases). The CDR3 consists of 16 residues. Germline CDR1 SGHTA, CDR2 FQGNSA. Deletions cut 2 bases from V and 14 bases from J, with 26 bases between. CDR3 loop: CASSLKAQWAEIGGYF. In DNA, the CDR3 is TGTGCCAGCAGCTTAAAGGCGCAGTGGGCAGAGATAGGGGGGTATTTT.

This clone was observed once. The rearrangement links TRBV19 to TRBJ2-5; TRBD1 matches 8 bases. There are 14 residues in the CDR3. V shed 8 bases and J 4 bases; nucleotides not matched to a gene: 9. Germline lookup yields CDR1 LNHDA and CDR2 SQIVND (reference sequence). The CDR3 here is CASRRQQGGETQYF. CDR3 in DNA: TGTGCCAGTCGACGCCAACAGGGGGGAGAGACCCAGTACTTC.

The J gene is TRBJ2-7, the V gene TRBV7-2; 8 bases agree with TRBD2. The CDR3 loop spans 14 amino acids. V gave up 8 bases and J gave up 0 bases; unmatched junction bases: 6. Per the germline V gene, CDR1 is SGHTA and CDR2 is FQGNSA. CDR3 nucleotide sequence: TGTGCCAGCTCCCCGGGAGGGAGCTCCTACGAGCAGTACTTC. It is translated as CASSPGGSSYEQYF.

The V and J genes are TRBV6-1 and TRBJ2-5; possibly TRBD2 for D (6 bases). The germline V gene encodes CDR1 MNHNS and CDR2 SASEGT. Trimming took 1 base from V and 2 from J, leaving 11 bases between them. This CDR3 is built from 15 residues. The CDR3 loop reads CASSEGTIDQETQYF. The DNA for the CDR3 is TGTGCCAGCAGTGAAGGGACTATCGATCAAGAGACCCAGTACTTC.

This clone was observed once. The chain links TRBV5-6 to TRBJ2-1; TRBD1 is a possible D gene (6 bases). The CDR3 extends over 11 amino acids. The V end lost 4 bases, the J end lost 13 bases, and 12 bases lay between the germline ends. CDR1 is SGHDT and CDR2 is YYEEEE in the germline V gene. The CDR3, as DNA: TGTGCCAGCAGCGCTAGACAGGAACAGTTCTTC. Translated: CASSARQEQFF.

The chain couples TRBV27 to TRBJ1-4; D ambiguous. This CDR3 has 14 residues. V lost 3 bases and J 8 bases, leaving 13 bases between the germline ends. The germline V gene has CDR1 MNHEY and CDR2 SMNVEV (reference sequence). CDR3 sequence reads: CASSFERKGEKLFF. Here the CDR3 DNA reads TGTGCCAGCAGTTTTGAAAGGAAGGGAGAAAAACTGTTTTTT.

The rearrangement links TRBV7-2 to TRBJ1-5, with 8 bases aligning to TRBD1. Germline CDR1 reads SGHTA; CDR2 reads FQGNSA. With 5 bases clipped from V and 1 base from J, the junction kept 10 bases outside the gene matches. CDR3 length: 17 amino acids. In DNA, the CDR3 is TGTGCCAGCAGCCGGAAAGACAGGGGAAGGAGCAATCAGCCCCAGCATTTT. Translated: CASSRKDRGRSNQPQHF.

The chain combines TRBV7-3 with TRBJ1-2; perhaps TRBD1 as D (6 bases). This CDR3 has 14 amino acids. The germline V gene encodes CDR1 SGHTA and CDR2 FQGTGA. V lost 6 bases to trimming and J lost 6 bases, with 17 bases between them. CDR3 protein: CASSSSAGANGYTF. CDR3 DNA sequence: TGTGCCAGCAGTTCAAGTGCGGGGGCAAATGGCTACACCTTC. Supplemented by reference TRBV7-3 and TRBJ1-2, the full variable domain reads GAGVSQTPSNKVTEKGKYVELRCDPISGHTALYWYRQSLGQGPEFLIYFQGTGAADDSGLPNDRFFAVRPEGSVSTLKIQRTERGDSAVYLCASSSSAGANGYTFGSGTRLTVV.

The rearrangement links TRBV6-5 to TRBJ1-1, with a tentative D call TRBD1 (5 bases). Trimming took 2 bases from V and 3 from J, leaving 7 bases between them. This CDR3 is built from 13 residues. Germline V gene lookup returns CDR1 MNHEY and CDR2 SVGAGI. This chain's CDR3 is CASSYGGDTEAFF. The CDR3 coding sequence is TGTGCCAGCAGTTACGGGGGGGACACTGAAGCTTTCTTT.

The CDR3 DNA is TGTGCCAGCAGCCCCGGACGTGCAGATACGCAGTATTTT. Translation: CASSPGRADTQYF. V and J are TRBV7-2 and TRBJ2-3; D unresolved. This CDR3 is built from 13 residues. V gave up 5 bases and J gave up 4 bases, with 10 bases separating them. Germline V gene lookup returns CDR1 SGHTA and CDR2 FQGNSA.

This clone is a singleton in its sample. The chain uses TRBV11-2 and TRBJ2-6; TRBD1 is a possible D gene (6 bases). The CDR3 contains 16 residues. Trimming stripped 5 bases from V and 0 bases from J, with 11 bases between. The germline CDR1 and CDR2 sequences are SGHAT and FQNNGV. For the CDR3, the DNA is TGTGCCAGCAGCCGCCAGGGGTCCTCTGGGGCCAACGTCCTGACTTTC. Its translation is CASSRQGSSGANVLTF.

The chain couples TRBV19 to TRBJ1-1; tentatively, D is TRBD1 (6 bases). Trimming cost V 4 bases and J 1 base, with 10 bases left between them. The germline V gene has CDR1 LNHDA and CDR2 SQIVND (reference sequence). CDR3 size: 14 residues. CDR3 nucleotides: TGTGCCAGTAGTAGAGAACAGGGGAACACTGAAGCTTTCTTT. Its translation: CASSREQGNTEAFF.

The V gene is TRBV5-1, the J gene TRBJ2-1, with 16 bases lining up with TRBD2. Losses at the gene ends were 4 bases for V and 0 bases for J; bases not matched to a gene: 7. The CDR3 is 19 residues long. Germline values: CDR1 SGHRS, CDR2 YFSETQ. The CDR3 coding sequence is TGCGCCAGCAGCCTCTCCGGGACTAGCGGGAGGGCCTCCTACAATGAGCAGTTCTTC. Protein: CASSLSGTSGRASYNEQFF.